This T cell receptor beta chain was documented in a study of T cells in Graves' hyperthyroidism and ophthalmopathy. This CDR3 has 13 amino acids. Per germline, CDR1 MNHEY and CDR2 SMNVEV (reference sequence). With 5 bases removed from V and 8 bases from J, the gap between germline ends came to 15 bases. Aged 18 to 65, the patients had hyperthyroidism that was newly diagnosed and had lasted under 2 months. Amplification targeted TCR beta CDR3 regions from RNA transcripts. The TCR CDR3 first-round RT-PCR relied on the HTBI primer set. MiXCR, run by TCRdb on the multiplex PCR reads, gives a single entry per CDR3 protein. Among 750,000 to 900,000 distinct CDR3 sequences listed, around 39% were seen once.

The receptor was isolated from a man between 18 and 35 years old with Graves' hyperthyroidism. The rearrangement joins TRBV27 to TRBJ1-2, with D perhaps TRBD1 (6 bases). Sequenced material: blood. The CDR3 nucleotides read TGTGCCAGCAGTCCGGCACAGGGAAGAGGCTACACCTTC. As protein: CASSPAQGRGYTF.